This TCR beta chain stems from a study of cytomegalovirus exposure and HLA in healthy donors. Study-wide background: A later analysis reported the approximately 120 validation repertoires used the same platform as the roughly 670 first-cohort repertoires. Study-level points and caveats: Despite most TCR sequences being rare, some public TCRs occurred in many donors. Confirmation was obtained in vitro that three CMV-associated chains are specific for CMV antigens. There were 150 to 200 TCR beta chains listed as cytomegalovirus-associated.

The protocol was immunoSEQ multiplex PCR, while the TCRdb copy is restricted to in-frame clones and leaves out a portion. The sample gives approximately 210,000 clones, 86% of which show up once; over 1.3% is in the top ten. The CDR3 is 18 residues long. Trimming cost V 4 bases and J 4 bases; bases outside gene matches: 8. Germline V gene data show CDR1 as MGHRA and CDR2 as YSYEKL. This clone is a singleton in its sample. As yet, its antigen is unknown. The receptor comes from a young woman in good health and CMV-seronegative. The J gene is TRBJ2-3, the V gene TRBV4-1, with TRBD2 matching over 16 bases. Source material: PBMCs. This CDR3 reads CASSPKVGTSGGADTQYF. The DNA of the CDR3 is TGCGCCAGCAGCCCTAAAGTTGGGACTAGCGGGGGGGCAGATACGCAGTATTTT.